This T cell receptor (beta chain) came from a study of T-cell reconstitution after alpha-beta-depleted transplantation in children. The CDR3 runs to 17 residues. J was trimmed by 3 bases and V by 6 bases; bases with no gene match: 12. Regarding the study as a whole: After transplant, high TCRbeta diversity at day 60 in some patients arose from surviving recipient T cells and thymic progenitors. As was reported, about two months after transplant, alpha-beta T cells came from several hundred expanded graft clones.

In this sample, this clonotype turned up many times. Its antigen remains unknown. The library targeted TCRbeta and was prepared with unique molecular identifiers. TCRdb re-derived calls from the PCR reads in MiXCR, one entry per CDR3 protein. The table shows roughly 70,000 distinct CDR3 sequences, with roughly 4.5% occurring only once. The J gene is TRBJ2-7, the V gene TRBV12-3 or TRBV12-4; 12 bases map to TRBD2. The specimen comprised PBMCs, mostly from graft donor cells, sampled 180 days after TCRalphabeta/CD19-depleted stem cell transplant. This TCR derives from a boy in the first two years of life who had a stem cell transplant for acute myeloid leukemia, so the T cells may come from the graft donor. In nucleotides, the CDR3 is TGTGCCAGCAGCCCCCTAGCGGGGGGGGGTATGGGCTACGAGCAGTACTTC. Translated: CASSPLAGGGMGYEQYF.